What follows are 12 T cell receptor beta chains derived from one specimen sequenced in a study of human T cells and chemical hapten exposure. Time point of the sample: pre-sensitization, week 0. Treatment here: therapeutic diphenylcyclopropenone sensitization with weekly scalp DPC. TCRdb called the RACE reads again in MiXCR, with one record for every CDR3 protein. Of fewer than 300,000 distinct CDR3 sequences in the sample, 7.5% to 10% were seen once. Sequences were derived from whole blood, sampled in connection with sensitization to the hapten diphenylcyclopropenone (DPC). These receptor sequences come from a woman aged 40 to 49 with alopecia areata. Some clones in this sample may be carry-over from other donors' samples.

This clonotype came up many times. The chain employs TRBV29-1 and TRBJ2-1, with D possibly TRBD1 on 5 matching bases. Germline V gene lookup returns CDR1 SQVTM and CDR2 ANQGSEA. This CDR3 spans 14 amino acids. Trimming removed 2 bases at V and 8 bases at J, with 16 bases between. The CDR3 nucleotides read TGCAGCGTTGAACTGGTCGTTCCCAGGGATGAGCAGTTCTTC. It is translated as CSVELVVPRDEQFF.

This clonotype was picked up many times. The rearrangement links TRBV29-1 to TRBJ1-2; maybe TRBD1 (5 bases). This CDR3 has 12 amino acids. Germline V gene sequence: CDR1 SQVTM, CDR2 ANQGSEA. The ends were cut back, 4 bases at V and 4 bases at J, with 10 bases in the middle. For the CDR3, the DNA is TGCAGCGTTGCCGGGACGGTCTATGGCTACACCTTC. As protein: CSVAGTVYGYTF.

The sample holds a few counts of this clonotype. The genes are TRBV4-3 and TRBJ2-7; the match to TRBD2 covers 7 bases. The V gene's germline CDR1 is LGHNA and CDR2 YSLEER. The CDR3 is made up of 15 amino acids. V lost 0 bases to trimming and J lost 2 bases; unmatched junction nucleotides: 4. The DNA for the CDR3 is TGCGCCAGCAGCCAAGACTACGGGAGGACCTACGAGCAGTACTTC. Translated: CASSQDYGRTYEQYF.

This clonotype came up a few times. The V gene is TRBV6-5, the J gene TRBJ2-1, with 7 positions matching TRBD2. The CDR3 extends over 16 amino acids. With 1 base clipped from V and 3 bases from J, the junction kept 6 bases outside the gene matches. Germline V gene lookup returns CDR1 MNHEY and CDR2 SVGAGI. In nucleotides, the CDR3 is TGTGCCAGCAGTTACTTTGGCGGGAGTATCTACAATGAGCAGTTCTTC. Encoded protein: CASSYFGGSIYNEQFF.

The chain couples TRBV4-1 to TRBJ2-5; 14 bases fit TRBD2. Per germline, CDR1 MGHRA and CDR2 YSYEKL. This CDR3 contains 17 residues. V lost 3 bases, J lost 4 bases, and 7 bases stayed unmatched. The CDR3: CASSQGTSGSPRETQYF. CDR3 sequence (DNA): TGCGCCAGCAGCCAGGGGACTAGCGGGAGCCCTCGAGAGACCCAGTACTTC.

This clonotype has just a few counts. The chain combines TRBV28 with TRBJ2-7; unclear D gene. V lost 4 bases to trimming and J lost 2 bases, with 6 bases between them. This CDR3 is built from 12 residues. Per germline, CDR1 MDHEN and CDR2 SYDVKM. CDR3 in amino acids: CASSYSTYEQYF. CDR3 bases: TGTGCCAGCAGTTACAGCACCTACGAGCAGTACTTC.

V gene TRBV20-1 combines with J gene TRBJ2-3; 8 bases match TRBD2. This CDR3 region has 14 residues. V dropped 6 bases and J dropped 0; count of bases not matched to a gene: 5. Germline V CDR1 and CDR2: DFQATT, SNEGSKA (reference sequence). The CDR3 is CSAELADSTDTQYF. CDR3 DNA sequence: TGCAGTGCCGAACTAGCGGATAGCACAGATACGCAGTATTTT.

This clonotype was seen ten or more times. The chain links TRBV4-1 to TRBJ1-1; 7 bases match TRBD1. The CDR3 covers 15 residues. Germline-derived CDR1 and CDR2 are MGHRA and YSYEKL. The junction had 7 bases not matched to a gene; V was cut back by 1 base and J by 5 bases. This chain's CDR3 is CASSQADREATEAFF. The CDR3 nucleotides are TGCGCCAGCAGCCAAGCAGACAGGGAGGCAACTGAAGCTTTCTTT.

This clonotype was counted only a few times. The chain couples TRBV20-1 to TRBJ2-7, with 13 positions matching TRBD2. CDR1 and CDR2 from the germline V gene are DFQATT and SNEGSKA (reference sequence). The CDR3 has 18 residues. The V segment lost 1 base and the J segment 3 bases; nucleotides outside the gene matches: 12. Here the CDR3 reads CSARVESRTSGSYYEQYF. The CDR3 DNA sequence: TGCAGTGCTAGAGTGGAGAGCAGGACTAGCGGGAGCTACTACGAGCAGTACTTC.

This clonotype was picked up a small number of times. V is TRBV7-2 and J is TRBJ2-3, with 7 bases identical to TRBD2. J was trimmed by 6 bases and V by 6 bases; bases with no gene match: 12. Germline CDR1 SGHTA, CDR2 FQGNSA. This CDR3 comprises 15 residues. The CDR3 region has the DNA TGTGCCAGCAGGCCCAGTCCCTCTAGCGGTGATACGCAGTATTTT. It codes for CASRPSPSSGDTQYF.

The count of this clonotype is one. This may be a read error: a much more frequent sequence differs by one nucleotide. The CDR3 sequence: CAIRPPGPNQPQHF. The CDR3 DNA follows: TGTGCCATCAGACCTCCGGGTCCCAATCAGCCCCAGCATTTT. The chain has TRBV27 and TRBJ1-5; D remains unclear. Trimming removed 10 bases at V and 3 bases at J, with 16 bases between. Germline CDR1 reads MNHEY; CDR2 reads SMNVEV (reference sequence). The CDR3 contains 14 residues.

The V and J genes are TRBV29-1 and TRBJ2-7; TRBD2 is a possible D gene (6 bases). The CDR3 covers 12 residues. Trimming shortened V by 3 bases and J by 5 bases, and 11 bases separated the two germline ends. Germline V CDR1 and CDR2: SQVTM, ANQGSEA. The DNA of the CDR3 is TGCAGCGTTGAGGGACTGGAAGACGAGCAGTACTTC. Its protein is CSVEGLEDEQYF.